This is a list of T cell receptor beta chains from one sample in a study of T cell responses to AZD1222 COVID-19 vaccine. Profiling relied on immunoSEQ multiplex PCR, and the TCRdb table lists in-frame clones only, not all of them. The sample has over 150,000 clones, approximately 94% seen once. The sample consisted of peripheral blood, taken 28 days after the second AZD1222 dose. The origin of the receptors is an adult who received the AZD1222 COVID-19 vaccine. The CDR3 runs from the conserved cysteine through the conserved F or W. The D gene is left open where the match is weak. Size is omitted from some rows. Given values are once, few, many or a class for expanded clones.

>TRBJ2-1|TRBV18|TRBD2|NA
TGTGCCAGCTCACCAACTTATTTCTGGGGGACTAGTTCCAACAATGAGCAGTTCTTC
CASSPTYFWGTSSNNEQFF
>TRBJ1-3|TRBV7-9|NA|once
TGTGCCAGCAGCTTCGGCGGAATCTCTGGAAACACCATATATTTT
CASSFGGISGNTIYF
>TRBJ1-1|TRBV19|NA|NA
TGTGCCAGTAGTATTTTTCGGGGGGCTGAAGCTTTCTTT
CASSIFRGAEAFF
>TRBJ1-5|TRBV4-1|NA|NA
TGCGCCAGCAGCCAAGGCAGGAATCAGCCCCAGCATTTT
CASSQGRNQPQHF
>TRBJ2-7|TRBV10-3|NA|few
TGTGCCATCTCCCCCGGGGCTATCGAGGGGCAGTACTTC
CAISPGAIEGQYF
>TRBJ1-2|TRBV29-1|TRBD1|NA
TGCAGCGTTCCTAAGACAGGGAACTATGGCTACACCTTC
CSVPKTGNYGYTF
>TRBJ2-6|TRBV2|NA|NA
TGTGCCAGCACCTTAGAACAAAGGGCTGGGGCCAACGTCCTGACTTTC
CASTLEQRAGANVLTF
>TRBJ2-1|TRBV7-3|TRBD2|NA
TGTGCCAGCAGCCTGGGACTAGCGGGAGTCAATGAGCAGTTCTTC
CASSLGLAGVNEQFF
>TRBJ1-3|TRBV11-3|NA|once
TGTGCCAGCAGTTTGTGGGGCAGGACTGGAAACACCATATATTTT
CASSLWGRTGNTIYF
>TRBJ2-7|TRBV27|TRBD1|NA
TGTGCCAGCAGTTTAGGCCGACAGGGGATCACCTACGAGCAGTACTTC
CASSLGRQGITYEQYF
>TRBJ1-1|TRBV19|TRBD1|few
TGTGCCAGTAGATTCCCCACCGGGACAGGAACCATGAACACTGAAGCTTTCTTT
CASRFPTGTGTMNTEAFF
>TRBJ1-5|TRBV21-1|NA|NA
TGTGCCAGCAGCAAATTTTTTCTTGTCCTTAGCAATCAGCCCCAGCATTTT
CASSKFFLVLSNQPQHF
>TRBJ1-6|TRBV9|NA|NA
TGTGCCAGCAGCGTAGCATCGGGGGGCATACGGAATTCACCCCTCCACTTT
CASSVASGGIRNSPLHF
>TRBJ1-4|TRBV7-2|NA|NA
TGTGCCAGCAGCTCTCCCAACAGGAAGGCTAATGAAAAACTGTTTTTT
CASSSPNRKANEKLFF
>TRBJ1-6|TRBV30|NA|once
TGTGCCTGGAGTGAACAGAACAATTCACCCCTCCACTTT
CAWSEQNNSPLHF
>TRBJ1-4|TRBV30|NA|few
TGTGCCTGGAGTGCAGGCGTGGCAGGGCCCGAAAAACTGTTTTTT
CAWSAGVAGPEKLFF
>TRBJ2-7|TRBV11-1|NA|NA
TGTGCCAGCAGCTTATTTCTCTACGAGCAGTACTTC
CASSLFLYEQYF
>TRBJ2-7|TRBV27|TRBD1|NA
TGTGCCAGCACTCAAAGAAGGGACAGGGGTACCTACGAGCAGTACTTC
CASTQRRDRGTYEQYF
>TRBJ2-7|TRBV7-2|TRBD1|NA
TGTGCCAGCAGCTTGATCAGGACAGGGGGTTACGAGCAGTACTTC
CASSLIRTGGYEQYF
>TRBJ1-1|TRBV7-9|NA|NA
TGTGCCAGCAGCTCCCCCCTGGGGGGGGACACTGAAGCTTTCTTT
CASSSPLGGDTEAFF
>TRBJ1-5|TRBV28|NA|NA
TGTGCCAGCAGTTTACTTAGGGCCTTAAATCAGCCCCAGCATTTT
CASSLLRALNQPQHF
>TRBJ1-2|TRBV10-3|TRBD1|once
TGTGCCACGACCGGGACAGGGAACGGCTACACCTTC
CATTGTGNGYTF
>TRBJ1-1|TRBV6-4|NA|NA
TGTGCCAGCAGTGTTTCACCCATGAACACTGAAGCTTTCTTT
CASSVSPMNTEAFF
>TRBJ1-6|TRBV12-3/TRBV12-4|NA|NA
TGTGCCAGCAGCATGTTGGATTCACCCCTCCACTTT
CASSMLDSPLHF
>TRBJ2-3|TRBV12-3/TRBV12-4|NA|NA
TGTGCCAGCAGTCCCACAGATACGCAGTATTTT
CASSPTDTQYF
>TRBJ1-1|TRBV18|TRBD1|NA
TGTGCCAGCTCACCGACAGGGGGAAGTACTGAAGCTTTCTTT
CASSPTGGSTEAFF
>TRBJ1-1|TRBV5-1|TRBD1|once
TGCGCCAGCAGCGAAGGACAGGCTGGGACTGAAGCTTTCTTT
CASSEGQAGTEAFF
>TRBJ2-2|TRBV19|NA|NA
TGTGCCAGTTATGCGAACACCGGGGAGCTGTTTTTT
CASYANTGELFF
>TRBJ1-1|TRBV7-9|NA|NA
TGTGCCAGCAGCTTAGTCCCCACAGGGAACACTGAAGCTTTCTTT
CASSLVPTGNTEAFF
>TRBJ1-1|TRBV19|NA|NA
TGTGCCAGTACTTCATTGGGTTCAAGTGGCCCTGAAGCTTTCTTT
CASTSLGSSGPEAFF
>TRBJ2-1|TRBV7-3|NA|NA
TGTGCCAGCACCCCTCGTCTCGGGGGCGAGCAGTTCTTC
CASTPRLGGEQFF
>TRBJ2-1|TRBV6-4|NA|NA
TGTGCCAGCAGTGACAAAGGATTCACGAATGAGCAGTTCTTC
CASSDKGFTNEQFF
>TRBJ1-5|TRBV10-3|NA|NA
TGTGCCATCAGTGAGTCGGAGGCTGCGAATCAGCCCCAGCATTTT
CAISESEAANQPQHF
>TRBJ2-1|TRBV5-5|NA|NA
TGTGCCAGCAGCTACCCGGGAAATGAGCAGTTCTTC
CASSYPGNEQFF
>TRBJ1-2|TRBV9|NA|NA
TGTGCCAGCAGCCCCGAGGGACGGAAAAACTATGGCTACACCTTC
CASSPEGRKNYGYTF
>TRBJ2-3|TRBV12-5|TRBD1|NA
TGTGCTAGTGGTCCCCCGACAGGGTCAGATACGCAGTATTTT
CASGPPTGSDTQYF
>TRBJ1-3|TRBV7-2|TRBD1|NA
TGTGCCAGCAGCTTAGACAGGGGTGGAAACACCATATATTTT
CASSLDRGGNTIYF